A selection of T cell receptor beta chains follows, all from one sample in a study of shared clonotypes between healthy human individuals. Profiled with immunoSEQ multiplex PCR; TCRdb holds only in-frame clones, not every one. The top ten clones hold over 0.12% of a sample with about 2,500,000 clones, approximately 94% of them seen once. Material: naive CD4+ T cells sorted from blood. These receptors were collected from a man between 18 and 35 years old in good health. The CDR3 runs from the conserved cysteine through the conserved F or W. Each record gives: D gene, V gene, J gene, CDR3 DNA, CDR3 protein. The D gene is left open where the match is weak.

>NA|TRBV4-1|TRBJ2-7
TGCGCCAGCAGCCAAGGTTCAGGTGCCGGTAAAAACGAGCAGTACTTC
CASSQGSGAGKNEQYF
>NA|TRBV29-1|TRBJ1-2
TGCAGCGCCAACGTTGATCAGTATGGCTACACCTTC
CSANVDQYGYTF
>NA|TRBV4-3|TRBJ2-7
TGCGCCAGCAGCCAAGATACGCTCTACGAGCAGTACTTC
CASSQDTLYEQYF
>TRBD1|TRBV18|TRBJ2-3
TGTGCCAGCTCACCAAGACAGGGTGACACGCAGTATTTT
CASSPRQGDTQYF
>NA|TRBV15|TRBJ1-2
TGTGCCACCAGCTCGCAGGGACCCTCGGGTGGCTACACCTTC
CATSSQGPSGGYTF
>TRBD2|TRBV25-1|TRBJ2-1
TGTGCCAGCAGTGGAACTAGCGGGACGGGCTCGGAGCAGTTCTTC
CASSGTSGTGSEQFF
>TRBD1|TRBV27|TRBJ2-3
TGTGCCAGCAGCTCTGGGACAGGGGGACTCACAGATACGCAGTATTTT
CASSSGTGGLTDTQYF
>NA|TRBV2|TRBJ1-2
TGTGCCAGCAGTGAGGGGCGGGGGAACTATGGCTACACCTTC
CASSEGRGNYGYTF
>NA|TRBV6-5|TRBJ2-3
TGTGCCAGCAGGCCACAGGGCTCTTACACAGATACGCAGTATTTT
CASRPQGSYTDTQYF
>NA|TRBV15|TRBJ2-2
TGTGCCACCAGCCCTCGGACAGGGGAGCTGTTTTTT
CATSPRTGELFF
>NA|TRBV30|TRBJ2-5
TGTGCCTGGAGTCCCCCCCCGGTCTTCCAAGAGACCCAGTACTTC
CAWSPPPVFQETQYF
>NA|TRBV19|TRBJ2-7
TGTGCCAGTAGTATAGATCTTACTAGCTTGGGCGAGCAGTACTTC
CASSIDLTSLGEQYF
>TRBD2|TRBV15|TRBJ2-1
TGTGCCACCAGCAGAGAAGGACTAGCGGGCCTGGGCTCCTACAATGAGCAGTTCTTC
CATSREGLAGLGSYNEQFF
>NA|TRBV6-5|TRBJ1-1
TGTGCCAGCAGCCAACACACTGAAGCTTTCTTT
CASSQHTEAFF
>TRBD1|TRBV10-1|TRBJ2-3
TGCGCCAGCAGGGAAGGGACAGGGACCACAGATACGCAGTATTTT
CASREGTGTTDTQYF
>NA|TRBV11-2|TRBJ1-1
TGTGCCAGCAGCCCCCGGCTGAACACTGAAGCTTTCTTT
CASSPRLNTEAFF
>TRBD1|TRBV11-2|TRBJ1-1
TGTGCCAGCAGCTCCCCGGGACAGGGGGCTGAAGCTTTCTTT
CASSSPGQGAEAFF
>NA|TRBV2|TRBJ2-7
TGTGCCAGCAGTAGGGACGGCGAGCAGTACTTC
CASSRDGEQYF
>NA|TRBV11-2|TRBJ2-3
TGTGCCAGCAGCTCCACCCGACAGGGCACAGATACGCAGTATTTT
CASSSTRQGTDTQYF
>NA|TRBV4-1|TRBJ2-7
TGCGCCAGCAGCCCCCCCGGTCAGAAGGTCTCCTACGAGCAGTACTTC
CASSPPGQKVSYEQYF
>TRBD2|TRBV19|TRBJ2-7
TGTGCCAGTAGTCGCCCTAGCGGGGGTCTCTACGAGCAGTACTTC
CASSRPSGGLYEQYF
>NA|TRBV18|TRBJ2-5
TGTGCCAGCTCACCGACGGGTATCGGGCAGACCCAGTACTTC
CASSPTGIGQTQYF